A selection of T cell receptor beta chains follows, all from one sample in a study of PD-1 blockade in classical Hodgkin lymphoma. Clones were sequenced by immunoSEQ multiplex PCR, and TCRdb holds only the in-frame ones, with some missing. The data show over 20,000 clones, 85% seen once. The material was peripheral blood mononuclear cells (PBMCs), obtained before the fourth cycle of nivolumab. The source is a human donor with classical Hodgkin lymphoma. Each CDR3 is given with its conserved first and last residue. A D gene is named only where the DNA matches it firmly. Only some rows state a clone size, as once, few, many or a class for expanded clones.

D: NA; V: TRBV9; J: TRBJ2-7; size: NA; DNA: TGTGCCAGCAGCGTAGGTAGCGACCTCTACGAGCAGTACTTC; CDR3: CASSVGSDLYEQYF
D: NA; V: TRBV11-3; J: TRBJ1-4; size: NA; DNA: TGTGCCAGCAGCTTTAAAAAGCCGGACGAAAAACTGTTTTTT; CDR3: CASSFKKPDEKLFF
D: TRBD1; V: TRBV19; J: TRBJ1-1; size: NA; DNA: TGTGCCAGTAGTATGGGGACAGGGGGCGGCACTGAAGCTTTCTTT; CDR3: CASSMGTGGGTEAFF
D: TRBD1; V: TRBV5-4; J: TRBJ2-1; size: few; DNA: TGTGCCAGCAGCCTGACAGGGGGCAATGAGCAGTTCTTC; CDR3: CASSLTGGNEQFF
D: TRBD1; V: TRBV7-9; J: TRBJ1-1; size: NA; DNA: TGTGCCAGCAGCTTAGGGACAGGGCGGAACACTGAAGCTTTCTTT; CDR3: CASSLGTGRNTEAFF
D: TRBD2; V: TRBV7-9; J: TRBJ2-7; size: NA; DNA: TGTGCCAGCAGCCAAAACGACCCGGTGGGACTAGCAAGGGAGCAGTACTTC; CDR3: CASSQNDPVGLAREQYF
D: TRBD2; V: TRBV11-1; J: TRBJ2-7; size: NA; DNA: TGTGCCAGCAGCTTACTTCAGTCCGGGGGGGCCGGGGAGCAGTACTTC; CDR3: CASSLLQSGGAGEQYF
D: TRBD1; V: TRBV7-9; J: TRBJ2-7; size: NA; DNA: TGTGCCAGCAGCACCCTGGACAGGGGCGAGCAGTACTTC; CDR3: CASSTLDRGEQYF
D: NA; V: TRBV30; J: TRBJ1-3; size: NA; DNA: TGTGCCTGGGAGCCGGGGACAAACGGAAACACCATATATTTT; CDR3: CAWEPGTNGNTIYF
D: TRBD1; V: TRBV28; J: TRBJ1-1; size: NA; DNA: TGTGCCAGCAGTTTACAACCACCCTTCCGGACAGGGGAAAGACCTGAAGCTTTCTTT; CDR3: CASSLQPPFRTGERPEAFF
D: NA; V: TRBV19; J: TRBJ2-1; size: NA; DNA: TGTGCCAGTAGTATAAGTTGGGAGAATGAGCAGTTCTTC; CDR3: CASSISWENEQFF
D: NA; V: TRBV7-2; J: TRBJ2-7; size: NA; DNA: TGTGCCAGCAGCTTGTGGGGATCCCGCCTCGGCGAGCAGTACTTC; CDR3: CASSLWGSRLGEQYF
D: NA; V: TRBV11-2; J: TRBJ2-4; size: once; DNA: TGTGCCAGCACCCAAACCGGGCCGCAAAACATTCAGTACTTC; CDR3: CASTQTGPQNIQYF
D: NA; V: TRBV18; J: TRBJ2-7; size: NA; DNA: TGTGCCAGCTCACCAATGAGGCAGGGACTCCACTTC; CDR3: CASSPMRQGLHF
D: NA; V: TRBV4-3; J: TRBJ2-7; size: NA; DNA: TGCGCCAGCAGCCATTGGGGGACGTCGAGCCCCTACGAGCAGTACTTC; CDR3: CASSHWGTSSPYEQYF
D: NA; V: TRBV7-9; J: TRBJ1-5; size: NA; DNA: TGTGCCAGCAGCTTAGGCCAAAGCAATCAGCCCCAGCATTTT; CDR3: CASSLGQSNQPQHF
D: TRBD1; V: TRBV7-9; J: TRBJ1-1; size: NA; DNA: TGTGCCAGCAGCCAACGACAGGGGGCCGGAAAGACTGAAGCTTTCTTT; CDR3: CASSQRQGAGKTEAFF
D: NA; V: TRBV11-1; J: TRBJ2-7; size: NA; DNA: TGTGCCAGCAGCCACACAGGGCTCGAGCAGTACTTC; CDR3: CASSHTGLEQYF
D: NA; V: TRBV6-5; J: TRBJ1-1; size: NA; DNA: TGTGCCAGCAGTTACAGGGAGGGCAACACTGAAGCTTTCTTT; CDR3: CASSYREGNTEAFF